The T cell receptor (beta chain) described here comes from a study of OX40 agonist ivuxolimab in advanced cancers. With respect to the entire study: Ivuxolimab, which targeted the costimulatory receptor OX40 (CD134), was an agonistic, fully human IgG2 monoclonal antibody. Intravenous ivuxolimab was administered to patients every 2 weeks at six dose levels: 0.01, 0.1, 0.3, 1.5, 3 and 10 mg/kg. Of the roughly 52 dose-escalation patients, hepatocellular carcinoma was present in about 20, melanoma in roughly 15, renal cell carcinoma in 9 and head and neck cancer in 9. A male proportion of under 85% and a mean age of 60 years, ranging from about 20 to 85, were recorded for the dose-escalation cohort. Patients were allowed to have had prior anti-PD-1, anti-PD-L1 or anti-CTLA-4 therapy, and around 43% of the dose-escalation patients had been treated with checkpoint inhibitors. Three dose-escalation patients achieved partial responses, one with hepatocellular carcinoma and two with cutaneous melanoma. Peripheral TCRbeta sequencing aimed to test whether ivuxolimab altered TCR sequence diversity and caused clonal T-cell expansion. The paper reports the monotherapy dose-escalation portion (N = 52 patients) of the phase I ivuxolimab trial.

Patients with autoimmune disease history or receiving systemic immunosuppression were excluded from the trial. In every dose cohort, peripheral blood was drawn for TCR sequencing at baseline, cycle 4 day 1, and cycle 7 day 1. Samples came from an open-label, multicenter, first-in-human phase I dose-escalation trial of ivuxolimab. Adults with locally advanced or metastatic head and neck squamous cell, hepatocellular, melanoma or renal cell carcinoma were enrolled in the trial. CD4+ and CD8+ T cells were sorted separately from peripheral blood before TCR sequencing. Genomic DNA was isolated from the sorted cells so that the TCRbeta CDR3 region could be sequenced. The immunoSEQ Assay was used for sequencing of TCRbeta CDR3 regions. TCRdb carries this immuneACCESS record with in-frame sequences only. Its versions omit some clonotypes, under half of them owing to an unresolved V gene in the studies checked, with the rest unexplained. Counted in this sample were tens of thousands of clones; 90% to 95% of them appeared once. The ten top clones hold roughly 2% of the sample.

Overall study outcomes, separate from this receptor: After ivuxolimab, CD8+ T cells had more expanded clones than CD4+ T cells on average. Low levels of normalized T-cell clonal expansion were also seen in some patients who did not respond. At doses from 0.1 to 3.0 mg/kg, clonal expansion was seen in both CD4+ and CD8+ blood T cells between baseline and week 6. In partial responders in the 0.1-3.0 mg/kg groups, normalized peripheral clonal expansion was found to be among the lowest, especially among CD8+ T cells. Antigen specificity was not determined for the clonally expanded peripheral T cells.

This clone was found a few times. The clone's antigen remains unknown. Qualities for individual bases were not recorded, and no much larger clone is one base off. The junction shows trimming of 1 base on V and 7 bases on J, plus 8 bases between the germline ends. Via the germline V gene, CDR1 is SGHVS and CDR2 FNYEAQ. The cysteine opens and the phenylalanine closes a CDR3 of 13 amino acids. The entry retains the CDR3 DNA only, 39 bases that are in frame from base 1. This TCR derives from an adult with an advanced solid tumor such as melanoma, head and neck, liver or kidney cancer. The chain uses TRBV7-6 and TRBJ1-5; a confident D gene designation cannot be given. This material consisted of CD4+ or CD8+ T cells sorted from blood, taken in a trial of the OX40 agonist ivuxolimab. The CDR3 region: CASSLVLGQPQHF. The DNA is as follows: TGTGCCAGCAGCTTAGTATTGGGGCAGCCCCAGCATTTT. The full variable domain, with segments outside the CDR3 supplied by the reference TRBV7-6 and TRBJ1-5 proteins, appears as GAGVSQSPRYKVTKRGQDVALRCDPISGHVSLYWYRQALGQGPEFLTYFNYEAQQDKSGLPNDRFSAERPEGSISTLTIQRTEQRDSAMYRCASSLVLGQPQHFGDGTRLSIL.